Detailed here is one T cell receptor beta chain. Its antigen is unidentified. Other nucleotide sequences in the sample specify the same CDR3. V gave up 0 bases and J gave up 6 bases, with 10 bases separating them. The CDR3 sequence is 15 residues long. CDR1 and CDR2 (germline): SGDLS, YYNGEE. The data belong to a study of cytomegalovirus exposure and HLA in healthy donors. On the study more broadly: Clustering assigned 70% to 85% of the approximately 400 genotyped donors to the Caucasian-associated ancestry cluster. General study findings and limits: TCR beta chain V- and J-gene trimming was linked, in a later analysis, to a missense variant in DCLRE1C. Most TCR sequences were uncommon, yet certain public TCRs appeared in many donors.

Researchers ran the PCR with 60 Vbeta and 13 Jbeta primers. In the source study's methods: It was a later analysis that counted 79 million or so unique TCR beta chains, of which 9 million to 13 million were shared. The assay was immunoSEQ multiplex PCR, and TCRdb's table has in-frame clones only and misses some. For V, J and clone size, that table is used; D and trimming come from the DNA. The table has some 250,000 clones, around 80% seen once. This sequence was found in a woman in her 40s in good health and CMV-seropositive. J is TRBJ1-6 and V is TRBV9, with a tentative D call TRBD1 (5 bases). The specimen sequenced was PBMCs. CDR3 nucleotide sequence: TGTGCCAGCAGCGTAGCGTCAGGGATTAATTCACCCCTCCACTTT. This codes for CASSVASGINSPLHF.